One T cell receptor beta chain is described in this entry. The CDR3 has 14 amino acids. Germline assignment: CDR1 SGHTA and CDR2 FQGNSA. Trimming at V came to 3 bases and at J to 2 bases, leaving 1 base not matched to a gene. The authors' processing: Amplification with reference gene primers provided the estimates of nucleated cell counts. Sequencing was performed with immunoSEQ multiplex PCR; in TCRdb, only in-frame clones are kept and a portion is missing. V, J and clone size reflect that table, while D and trimming were determined from the DNA. The repertoire holds more than 200,000 clones, with around four fifths as singletons. Followed longitudinally, the Seattle patients had been enrolled during active infection. This entry belongs to a study of blood T cell repertoires in COVID-19. Study at large: The United States, Italy and Spain supplied acute and convalescent COVID-19 samples. Nucleic acid was either cDNA or gDNA, and it came from T cells, B-cell-depleted T cells, or PBMCs.

The rearrangement links TRBV7-2 to TRBJ1-3; 7 bases agree with TRBD1. This sequence was found in a woman of 80 years or more with COVID-19, enrolled during active disease. Material for sequencing was peripheral blood. DNA for the CDR3: TGTGCCAGCAGCTTCGGACAGGCTGGAAACACCATATATTTT. Its protein is CASSFGQAGNTIYF.